One and the same sample provided the 5 T cell receptor beta chains below, sequenced in a study of blood T cell repertoires in COVID-19. Assay used: immunoSEQ multiplex PCR; TCRdb lists only in-frame clones, some missing. The repertoire holds about 130,000 clones, with about nine tenths as singletons. The sample comprised peripheral blood. All receptors come from an older woman with COVID-19, enrolled during active disease.

The chain has TRBV6-6 and TRBJ2-7; D is undetermined. CDR3 length: 11 residues. Germline V lookup: CDR1 MNHNY, CDR2 SVGAGI (reference sequence). V was clipped by 5 bases and J by 7 bases, with 9 bases between them. The CDR3 spells CASSPKQEQYF. CDR3 nucleotide sequence: TGTGCCAGCAGTCCAAAACAGGAGCAGTACTTC.

CDR3 residues: CASSALEEQGTTGELFF. CDR3 coding DNA: TGTGCCAGCAGCGCGCTAGAGGAACAGGGAACCACCGGGGAGCTGTTTTTT. The chain links TRBV7-7 to TRBJ2-2, with D possibly TRBD1 on 6 matching bases. The CDR3 loop spans 17 amino acids. The germline CDR1 and CDR2 sequences are SSHAT and FNYEAQ (reference sequence). V gave up 5 bases and J gave up 4 bases, with 20 bases separating them.

V usage is TRBV2 and J usage is TRBJ1-4, with D uncertain. From germline, CDR1 is SNHLY and CDR2 FYNNEI. V dropped 0 bases and J dropped 9 bases, with 11 bases sitting between them. The CDR3 has 14 residues. This chain's CDR3 is CASSEARDTQKLFF. The CDR3 nucleotides are TGTGCCAGCAGTGAAGCGCGAGACACTCAAAAACTGTTTTTT.

The V and J genes are TRBV28 and TRBJ1-6; D uncertain. Germline V gene data show CDR1 as MDHEN and CDR2 as SYDVKM. The V end was cut by 6 bases, the J end by 0 bases, with 9 bases between. The CDR3 totals 15 residues. The CDR3 loop is CASRKSSSYNSPLHF. In nucleotides, the CDR3 is TGTGCCAGCAGGAAATCGAGCTCCTATAATTCACCCCTCCACTTT. The whole variable domain, filled in from reference TRBV28 and TRBJ1-6, reads DVKVTQSSRYLVKRTGEKVFLECVQDMDHENMFWYRQDPGLGLRLIYFSYDVKMKEKGDIPEGYSVSREKKERFSLILESASTNQTSMYLCASRKSSSYNSPLHFGNGTRLTVT.

The rearrangement links TRBV19 to TRBJ2-2, with 7 bases fitting TRBD1. The CDR3 is 14 residues long. After removal of 6 bases from V and 7 bases from J, the junction contained 8 bases not matched to a gene. Germline assignment: CDR1 LNHDA and CDR2 SQIVND (reference sequence). The CDR3 nucleotides read TGTGCCAGTAGAACAGACAGGGCGGTCGGGGAGCTGTTTTTT. Its protein product is CASRTDRAVGELFF.